Included here is one TCR beta chain sequence, with context. Its specificity is unknown. The assay was immunoSEQ multiplex PCR, and TCRdb's table has in-frame clones only and misses some. Seen here are under 150,000 clones, around 94% observed once, and the top ten hold roughly 1.8%. This record belongs to a study of siplizumab effects on memory and regulatory T cells. General study findings and limits: Naive T cells apparently outstripped memory cells in diversity and seemed major alloresponse contributors.

This TCR derives from a human donor in good health. Sequencing was performed on non-Treg CD4+ T cells sorted from blood.

The CDR3 spells CASSPEGQGGYTF. As DNA, the CDR3 is TGTGCCAGCAGCCCAGAAGGACAGGGAGGCTACACCTTC. The chain combines TRBV7-9 with TRBJ1-2; 8 bases align to TRBD1. This CDR3 contains 13 residues. Germline assignment: CDR1 SEHNR and CDR2 FQNEAQ (reference sequence). Trimming took 5 bases from V and 8 from J; bases not matched to a gene: 7. The full variable domain, in which reference TRBV7-9 and TRBJ1-2 provide the parts outside the CDR3, is DTGVSQNPRHKITKRGQNVTFRCDPISEHNRLYWYRQTLGQGPEFLTYFQNEAQLEKSRLLSDRFSAERPKGSFSTLEIQRTEQGDSAMYLCASSPEGQGGYTFGSGTRLTVV.